The sequence of this T cell receptor (beta chain) was determined in a study of T cell responses to AZD1222 COVID-19 vaccine. Study results and caveats: Donor demographics were predominantly white British with a female majority; clonal diversity may be underestimated.

Per germline, CDR1 SGHRS and CDR2 YFSETQ. The CDR3 spans 14 residues. V shed 4 bases, J shed 2 bases, and the junction held 2 bases outside the gene matches. With regard to this clone: Its antigen is not identified.

Using immunoSEQ multiplex PCR, the repertoire was profiled, and TCRdb retains in-frame clones only, with some absent. The sample includes approximately 110,000 clones, approximately 85% of them seen just once. The rearrangement uses TRBV5-1 and TRBJ2-7; TRBD1 aligns across 11 bases. The sequence came from an adult in good health. This material consisted of peripheral blood, taken on day 0 of AZD1222 vaccination. In DNA, the CDR3 is TGCGCCAGCAGCACGGGACAGGGGGCCTACGAGCAGTACTTC. As protein: CASSTGQGAYEQYF.